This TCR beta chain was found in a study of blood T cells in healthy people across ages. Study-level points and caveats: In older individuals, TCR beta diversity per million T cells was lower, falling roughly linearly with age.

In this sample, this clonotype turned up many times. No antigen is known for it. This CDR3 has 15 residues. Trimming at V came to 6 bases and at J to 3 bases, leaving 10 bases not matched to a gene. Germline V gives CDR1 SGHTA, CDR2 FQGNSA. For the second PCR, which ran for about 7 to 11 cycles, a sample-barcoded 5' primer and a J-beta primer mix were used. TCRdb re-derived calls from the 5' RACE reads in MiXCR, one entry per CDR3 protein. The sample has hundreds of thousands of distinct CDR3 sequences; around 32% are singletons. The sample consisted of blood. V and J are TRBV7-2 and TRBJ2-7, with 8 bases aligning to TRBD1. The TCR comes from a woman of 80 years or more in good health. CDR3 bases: TGTGCCAGCAGTTCCGGGACAGGCTCCATCTACGAGCAGTACTTC. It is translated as CASSSGTGSIYEQYF.